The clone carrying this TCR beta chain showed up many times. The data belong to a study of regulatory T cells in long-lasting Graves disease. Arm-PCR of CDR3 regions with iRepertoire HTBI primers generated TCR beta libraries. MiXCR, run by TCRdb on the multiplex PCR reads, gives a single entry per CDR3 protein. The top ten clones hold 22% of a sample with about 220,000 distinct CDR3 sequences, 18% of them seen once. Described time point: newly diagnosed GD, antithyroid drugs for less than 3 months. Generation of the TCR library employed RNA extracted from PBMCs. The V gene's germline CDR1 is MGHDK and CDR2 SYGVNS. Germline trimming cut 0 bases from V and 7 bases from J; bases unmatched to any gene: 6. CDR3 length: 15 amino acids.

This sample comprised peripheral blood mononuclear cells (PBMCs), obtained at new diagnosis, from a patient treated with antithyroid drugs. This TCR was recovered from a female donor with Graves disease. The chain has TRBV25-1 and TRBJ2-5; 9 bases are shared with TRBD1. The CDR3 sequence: CASSEYGTGLGTQYF. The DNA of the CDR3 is TGTGCCAGCAGTGAATATGGGACAGGGCTTGGGACCCAGTACTTC.